This TCR beta chain was profiled in a study of shared clonotypes between healthy human individuals (dated by TCRdb to the early 2020s). Study-level background: The cohort comprised a couple of women and a few men aged 18 to 49 years. For each donor, CD4 naive and CD4 memory were each run on three plates, CD8 naive on two plates, and CD8 memory on one plate. The study deeply sequenced blood TCR repertoires of about 5 healthy adults to estimate repertoire size and the extent of clonotype sharing between individuals. Libraries were prepared and TCR repertoires were sequenced by different laboratories using diverse techniques, in order to increase sequencing depth and limit assay-specific biases. Between about 0.85 and 9.5 billion PBMCs per donor were obtained by leukapheresis. Results and caveats for the whole study, not just this receptor: Pairwise subsampling indicated that sequencing depth was expected to affect the degree of clonotype sharing among donors. Rarefaction of sorted-subset datasets indicated incomplete sequencing despite the large sequencing depth. The small number of donors limited the genetic and exposure-history diversity represented. Clonotypes shared by all four sorted-subset donors showed higher generation probabilities than non-shared clonotypes. Naive subsets generally had larger estimated clonotype richness than memory subsets. Across a few donors, roughly 5.1% of naive CD4, approximately 3.5% of naive CD8, around 2.1% of memory CD4, and roughly 0.4% of memory CD8 clonotypes were shared. Sampling was restricted to blood, and TCR repertoires in tissues likely differ from the TCR repertoires found in blood.

The trim is 5 bases for V and 1 base for J, with a gap of 12 bases between the germline ends. The CDR3 holds 15 amino acids from the cysteine to the phenylalanine. Left in the record is the CDR3 DNA by itself, 45 bases read in frame from the first base. CDR1 and CDR2 were assigned from the germline V gene (reference sequence) as SSHAT and FNYEAQ. CD8 naive samples were CD45RO-negative cells positively selected for CCR7, giving a CD45RA+CCR7+ population that excluded TemRA cells. Donors were healthy HIV-negative adults with no recently reported acute infections or vaccinations. Every donor was a Caucasian adult residing in Nashville, Tennessee, USA. Blood was collected by leukapheresis, and PBMCs were isolated by Ficoll-Histopaque density gradient centrifugation and then cryopreserved in liquid nitrogen vapor phase. Purity and quantity of every magnetically sorted T cell population were checked by analytical flow cytometry. Each sorted fraction had its genomic DNA isolated and then quantified by UV absorbance on a Nanodrop 2000c.

In the case of this clone: Its cognate antigen has yet to be identified. Base-call qualities are not available, and no considerably larger clone is one nucleotide away.

TCR CDR3 regions were amplified from genomic DNA by multiplex PCR using the deep immunoSEQ assay. Genomic DNA extracted from each cell subset was distributed evenly over all wells of several immunoSEQ 96-well plates, and each plate served as one replicate. For sorted subsets, roughly 190 ng of genomic DNA, equivalent to some 30,000 T cell genomes, went into each replicate PCR. Purified libraries were measured with a Qubit 3.0 fluorometer, size-checked on a Bioanalyzer 2100, and measured again with the KAPA Library Quantification kit. Each immunoSEQ 96-well plate was sequenced on its own single-read 150-cycle Illumina NextSeq 550 flow cell. As for the original processing: Because the immunoSEQ output held only junctional sequences and lacked quality scores, the filtering could not match the filtering applied to full-length reads. Sequences were annotated with PyIR, a Python wrapper for IgBLAST v1.9, using IMGT germline references to assign V/J genes and CDR3. Reads with weak V/J assignments (E-value above 1e-6), missing CDR3, stop codons, out-of-frame junctions, or ambiguous translated residues were removed. V3J clonotypes were defined as sequences sharing the same inferred V gene, J gene, and CDR3 amino acid sequence. Percentage overlap between repertoires was computed as shared unique clonotypes divided by the size of the smaller repertoire. Repertoire richness was assessed with RTK rarefaction, the Chao1 estimator, and Recon v2.1 estimates of unobserved clonotypes. For all TCRbeta clonotypes obtained by the gDNA method from a few donors, generation probabilities were computed with OLGA. In its TCRdb copy, this immuneACCESS table keeps in-frame sequences only and misses some clones. Where compared with another copy, unresolved V genes explain less than half of these, and the others have no known cause. V, J and clone size reflect that table, while D and trimming were determined from the DNA. The sample has around 1.9 million clones on record, about 92% of them singletons. The biggest ten clones account for around 1.7% of the sample.

This receptor was identified in a young man in good health. Some clones in this sample may be carry-over from other donors' samples. This chain joins TRBV7-7 to TRBJ2-1; perhaps TRBD1 is the D gene, with 7 bases matching. The sequenced material came from naive CD8+ T cells from PBMCs. Per the publication, the cell subset or site label means: CD45RA+CCR7+. The DNA sequence is TGTGCCAGCAGCCAGGGGGGAGGATCCTACAATGAGCAGTTCTTC. Its protein reads: CASSQGGGSYNEQFF.